Shown below are 17 T cell receptor beta chains from a single sample sequenced in a study of shared clonotypes between healthy human individuals. Clones were sequenced by immunoSEQ multiplex PCR, and TCRdb holds only the in-frame ones, with some missing. Among more than 500,000 clones listed, 90% to 96% were seen once. The sequencing sample was made of naive CD4+ T cells sorted from blood. Subset noted: CD45RA+ positively selected. The receptors were sampled from a woman aged 30 to 39 in good health.

This clone was recorded once. The J gene is TRBJ1-2, the V gene TRBV21-1. TRBV21-1 is deemed a pseudogene. There are 16 residues in the CDR3. CDR3 bases: TGTGCCAGCAACCCGTCAACGGGTCTCTTGGACTATGGCTACACCTTC. Protein: CASNPSTGLLDYGYTF.

This clone was counted once. The chain employs TRBV5-6 and TRBJ2-7, with 9 bases matching TRBD2. The CDR3 contains 16 residues. V lost 2 bases and J lost 7; bases outside the gene matches: 13. CDR1 is SGHDT and CDR2 is YYEEEE in the germline V gene. The CDR3 loop is CASSFYSGSPLGEQYF. For the CDR3, the DNA is TGTGCCAGCAGCTTCTATAGCGGGAGCCCCCTGGGTGAGCAGTACTTC.

The chain recombines TRBV28 with TRBJ1-5; unclear D gene. This CDR3 comprises 13 residues. Germline loops: CDR1 MDHEN, CDR2 SYDVKM. V lost 5 bases and J 3 bases, leaving 8 bases between the germline ends. CDR3 protein: CASSRPPNQPQHF. CDR3 DNA: TGTGCCAGCAGTCGCCCGCCCAATCAGCCCCAGCATTTT.

V and J are TRBV18 and TRBJ1-5; tentatively, D is TRBD1 (6 bases). The CDR3 length is 14 residues. V gave up 2 bases and J gave up 9 bases, with 14 bases separating them. Germline CDR1 is KGHSH and CDR2 is LQKENI. The CDR3 is CASSPTGGVGPQHF. The CDR3 coding sequence is TGTGCCAGCTCACCAACGGGGGGCGTAGGGCCCCAGCATTTT.

CDR3 nucleotides: TGTGCCAGCAGTTTCGGGACTAGCGGGAGGAGGGCCTACACCGGGGAGCTGTTTTTT. It yields the protein CASSFGTSGRRAYTGELFF. The V and J genes are TRBV27 and TRBJ2-2, with 15 bases aligning to TRBD2. Per the germline V gene, CDR1 is MNHEY and CDR2 is SMNVEV (reference sequence). Trimming took 3 bases from V and 3 from J; bases not matched to a gene: 8. CDR3 length: 19 residues.

The V gene is TRBV5-3, the J gene TRBJ2-7; 13 bases align to TRBD2. TRBV5-3 is recorded as an ORF, its role being uncertain. V shed 4 bases and J 7 bases; nucleotides not matched to a gene: 8. This CDR3 is 15 amino acids long. The CDR3 nucleotides are TGTGCCAGAAGCCCAGGACTAGCGGGAGTTTTTGAGCAGTACTTC. Translating it yields CARSPGLAGVFEQYF.

This clone was picked up one time. The chain is built from TRBV9 and TRBJ1-5; tentatively, D is TRBD1 (5 bases). Per germline, CDR1 SGDLS and CDR2 YYNGEE. Trimming left V 4 bases short and J 7 bases short, with 21 bases between. The CDR3 is made up of 16 amino acids. The DNA of the CDR3 is TGTGCCAGCAGCAGACCCCCAGGGAGGGTATTCCAGCCCCAGCATTTT. Translated: CASSRPPGRVFQPQHF.

The rearrangement joins TRBV6-6 to TRBJ2-5; 9 bases are a match to TRBD1. There are 16 residues in the CDR3. V gave up 0 bases and J gave up 5 bases; unmatched junction bases: 7. Germline V gene lookup returns CDR1 MNHNY and CDR2 SVGAGI (reference sequence). The CDR3 protein is CASSYSAGQGRETQYF. The CDR3 bases are TGTGCCAGCAGTTACTCAGCGGGACAGGGACGGGAGACCCAGTACTTC.

As concerns this clone: The same CDR3 arises from other DNA sequences in this sample as well. The J gene is TRBJ2-7, the V gene TRBV5-4; TRBD2 aligns across 11 bases. V trimming: 4 bases; J trimming: 2 bases; junction bases outside the gene matches: 5. CDR3 length: 15 amino acids. Germline CDR1 reads SGHNT; CDR2 reads YYREEE (reference sequence). The CDR3 loop reads CASSPGTSGTYEQYF. The CDR3 DNA reads TGTGCCAGCAGCCCGGGGACTAGCGGAACCTACGAGCAGTACTTC.

The chain joins TRBV19 to TRBJ2-5, with D possibly matching TRBD2 (7 bases). There are 15 residues in the CDR3. CDR1 LNHDA and CDR2 SQIVND come from the germline V gene (reference sequence). Trimming took 5 bases from V and 4 from J, leaving 17 bases between them. CDR3 in DNA: TGTGCCAGTAGTCCCAGCCGAGGGGGGGGAGAGACCCAGTACTTC. This sequence encodes CASSPSRGGGETQYF.

V and J are TRBV5-1 and TRBJ2-1; D remains unclear. Germline lookup yields CDR1 SGHRS and CDR2 YFSETQ. V shed 3 bases and J shed 5 bases, with 18 bases lying between them. This CDR3 contains 16 residues. This chain's CDR3 is CASSSRGPLYDNEQFF. CDR3 bases: TGCGCCAGCAGCTCAAGAGGCCCCTTGTACGACAATGAGCAGTTCTTC.

This chain connects TRBV5-1 to TRBJ2-7, with D possibly matching TRBD1 (6 bases). The germline V and J ends were trimmed by 2 bases and 6 bases, with 18 bases remaining between them. The germline V gene has CDR1 SGHRS and CDR2 YFSETQ. This CDR3 has 15 residues. CDR3 bases: TGCGCCAGCAGCTTTACACAGGGTTCATACTCCGAGCAGTACTTC. Translated, it gives CASSFTQGSYSEQYF.

The gene calls are TRBV28 and TRBJ2-7, with D perhaps TRBD2 (7 bases). The V end lost 7 bases, the J end lost 5 bases, and 24 bases lay between the germline ends. CDR1 and CDR2 from the germline V gene are MDHEN and SYDVKM. This CDR3 has 16 amino acids. CDR3 amino acids: CASNSRGAVAPHEQYF. DNA of the CDR3: TGTGCCAGCAACTCCCGGGGGGCGGTTGCCCCCCACGAGCAGTACTTC.

The chain joins TRBV30 to TRBJ2-7, with 7 nucleotides matching TRBD2. Germline trimming cut 5 bases from V and 2 bases from J; bases unmatched to any gene: 6. CDR1 GTSNPN and CDR2 SVGIG come from the germline V gene (reference sequence). There are 13 residues in the CDR3. In nucleotides, the CDR3 is TGTGCCTGGCAGACGACTAGCACCTACGAGCAGTACTTC. It is translated as CAWQTTSTYEQYF.

The chain couples TRBV19 to TRBJ2-7; 8 bases match TRBD2. The CDR3 is 16 residues long. The V gene end was trimmed by 5 bases and the J gene end by 6 bases; junction bases not matched to a gene: 15. CDR1 is LNHDA and CDR2 is SQIVND in the germline V gene (reference sequence). The CDR3 coding sequence is TGTGCCAGTAGTCCAGAGGCCCAGCGGGAGCGTTCCGAGCAGTACTTC. Residues: CASSPEAQRERSEQYF.

CDR3 bases: TGTGCCAGCAGTGGACACAGGGGTATCGAAGCTTTCTTT. Translated, it gives CASSGHRGIEAFF. The V and J genes are TRBV6-5 and TRBJ1-1; 7 bases are shared with TRBD1. This CDR3 has 13 amino acids. Trimming took 5 bases from V and 8 from J; bases not matched to a gene: 8. Germline assignment: CDR1 MNHEY and CDR2 SVGAGI.

The chain is built from TRBV19 and TRBJ2-3; tentatively, D is TRBD1 (6 bases). This CDR3 region has 15 residues. Germline CDR1 reads LNHDA; CDR2 reads SQIVND (reference sequence). V gave up 6 bases and J gave up 3 bases, with 16 bases separating them. The CDR3 bases are TGTGCCAGTAGAAGGGGGAGCGTAGTTACAGATACGCAGTATTTT. Translating it yields CASRRGSVVTDTQYF.